This entry lists 11 T cell receptor beta chains sequenced from one sample in a study of T-cell memory formation after mild COVID-19 (dated by TCRdb to the early 2020s). Receptors were amplified or captured by 5' RACE. Instrument on record: Illumina NovaSeq 6000. In-frame beta chains were kept once TCRdb had trimmed the public reads at Q25 with fastp and called clones with MiXCR. CDR3 protein duplicates are merged, each entry listing the most common genes and DNA. The sample includes over 250,000 distinct CDR3 sequences, with approximately 15% observed a single time. The ten most abundant clones make up about a fifth of the sample. Sequenced: PBMCs or a T cell subset sorted from them (not recorded which). These receptors all come from a man younger than 30 who had mild COVID-19 (a few samples of this study predate the infection). The sample titles of this study are shuffled in the database, so cell type and time point are left out; the donor was told from shared clones.

This sequence joins TRBV12-3 or TRBV12-4 and TRBJ2-7; D ambiguous. V was trimmed by 3 bases and J by 4 bases, leaving 7 bases between them. The CDR3 consists of 12 residues. The CDR3 is CASSFRQYEQYF. In nucleotides, the CDR3 is TGTGCCAGCAGTTTTCGGCAGTACGAGCAGTACTTC.

This clonotype was picked up many times. The CDR3 sequence is CASSDRRGTGGLEQYF. CDR3 coding DNA: TGCGCCAGCAGTGATCGGAGGGGGACAGGGGGGCTCGAGCAGTACTTC. The rearrangement joins TRBV10-2 to TRBJ2-7; 11 bases align to TRBD1. From germline, CDR1 is WSHSY and CDR2 SAAADI. The CDR3 has 16 amino acids. The V segment lost 3 bases and the J segment 6 bases; nucleotides outside the gene matches: 10.

This chain joins TRBV5-1 and TRBJ2-6, with D perhaps TRBD2 (5 bases). The ends were cut back, 0 bases at V and 2 bases at J, with 9 bases in the middle. The length of the CDR3 is 16 residues. CDR1 is SGHRS and CDR2 is YFSETQ in the germline V gene. This CDR3 reads CASSLVEGTGANVLTF. CDR3 coding DNA: TGCGCCAGCAGCTTGGTTGAGGGTACTGGGGCCAACGTCCTGACTTTC.

V is TRBV15 and J is TRBJ1-5, with D tentatively TRBD1 (5 bases). From germline, CDR1 is LNHNV and CDR2 YYDKDF (reference sequence). The CDR3 runs to 14 residues. Trimming removed 1 base at V and 8 bases at J, with 12 bases between. The CDR3 reads CATSRAHEGKPQHF. The CDR3, as DNA: TGTGCCACCAGCAGAGCCCACGAGGGGAAGCCCCAGCATTTT.

The chain carries TRBV7-2 and TRBJ2-5, with D possibly being TRBD2 (7 bases). Trimming stripped 5 bases from V and 5 bases from J, with 15 bases between. This CDR3 region has 14 residues. The germline CDR1 and CDR2 sequences are SGHTA and FQGNSA. The CDR3 DNA sequence: TGTGCCAGCAGCCTACGGGGGGCATCGGAGACCCAGTACTTC. It translates to CASSLRGASETQYF.

This clonotype was observed at least ten times. The rearrangement uses TRBV19 and TRBJ1-1; D is unresolved. V gave up 8 bases and J gave up 1 base, with 11 bases separating them. The germline gives CDR1 LNHDA, CDR2 SQIVND (reference sequence). The CDR3 is made up of 13 amino acids. For the CDR3, the DNA is TGTGCCAGTCGACAACCGGCGAACACTGAAGCTTTCTTT. Residues: CASRQPANTEAFF.

The genes are TRBV5-1 and TRBJ2-7; 10 bases line up with TRBD1. Germline V gene lookup returns CDR1 SGHRS and CDR2 YFSETQ. V lost 4 bases to trimming and J lost 5 bases; unmatched junction nucleotides: 12. The CDR3 runs to 16 residues. The chain's CDR3 is CASSIAGTGVGDEQYF. Here the CDR3 DNA reads TGCGCCAGCAGCATCGCCGGGACAGGGGTCGGGGACGAGCAGTACTTC.

The chain employs TRBV5-1 and TRBJ2-5; 9 bases match TRBD1. The CDR3 is 17 residues long. CDR1 and CDR2 from the germline V gene are SGHRS and YFSETQ. V shed 4 bases, J shed 2 bases, and the junction held 12 bases outside the gene matches. CDR3 sequence (DNA): TGCGCCAGCAGCCCCGGGAAGGACAGGGGAAGGCAAGAGACCCAGTACTTC. This gives the protein CASSPGKDRGRQETQYF. The full variable domain, with the rest looked up from reference TRBV5-1 and TRBJ2-5, is KAGVTQTPRYLIKTRGQQVTLSCSPISGHRSVSWYQQTPGQGLQFLFEYFSETQRNKGNFPGRFSGRQFSNSRSEMNVSTLELGDSALYLCASSPGKDRGRQETQYFGPGTRLLVL.

The J gene is TRBJ1-1, the V gene TRBV7-9; D is ambiguous. Per germline, CDR1 SEHNR and CDR2 FQNEAQ (reference sequence). The CDR3 length is 15 residues. V dropped 5 bases and J dropped 11 bases, with 24 bases sitting between them. The CDR3 DNA sequence: TGTGCCAGCAGCCCTTCCCTGCTGCATAGAGTTGGTGCTTTCTTT. This codes for CASSPSLLHRVGAFF.

The V gene is TRBV9, the J gene TRBJ1-2; D might be TRBD1 (5 bases). The CDR3 length is 13 residues. Germline CDR1 and CDR2: SGDLS and YYNGEE. Trimming removed 4 bases from V and 4 bases from J, with 11 bases in between. CDR3 protein: CASSRRGPYGYTF. DNA of the CDR3: TGTGCCAGCAGCCGCCGGGGCCCCTATGGCTACACCTTC. The full variable domain, rest sourced from reference TRBV9 and TRBJ1-2, is DSGVTQTPKHLITATGQRVTLRCSPRSGDLSVYWYQQSLDQGLQFLIQYYNGEERAKGNILERFSAQQFPDLHSELNLSSLELGDSALYFCASSRRGPYGYTFGSGTRLTVV.

CDR3 in amino acids: CASSWTVGGGYGYTF. The CDR3 DNA is TGTGCCAGCAGCTGGACGGTCGGTGGGGGATATGGCTACACCTTC. The chain couples TRBV7-9 to TRBJ1-2; a weak D match, TRBD1 (5 bases). The CDR3 has 15 residues. The V and J ends lost 4 bases and 5 bases respectively, with 17 bases between them. Germline CDR1 and CDR2: SEHNR and FQNEAQ (reference sequence).